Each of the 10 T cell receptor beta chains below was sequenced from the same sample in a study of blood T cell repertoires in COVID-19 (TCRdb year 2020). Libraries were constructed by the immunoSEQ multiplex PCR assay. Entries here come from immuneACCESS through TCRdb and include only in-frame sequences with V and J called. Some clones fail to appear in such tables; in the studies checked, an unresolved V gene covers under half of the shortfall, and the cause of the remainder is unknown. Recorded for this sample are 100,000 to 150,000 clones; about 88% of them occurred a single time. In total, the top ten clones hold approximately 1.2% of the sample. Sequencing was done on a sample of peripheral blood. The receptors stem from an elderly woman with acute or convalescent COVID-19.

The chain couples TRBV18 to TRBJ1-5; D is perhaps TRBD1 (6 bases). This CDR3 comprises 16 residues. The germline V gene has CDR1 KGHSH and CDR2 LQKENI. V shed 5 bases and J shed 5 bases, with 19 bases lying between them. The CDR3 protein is CASSSLGWSGDQPQHF. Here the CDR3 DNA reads TGTGCCAGCTCATCTCTCGGGTGGTCAGGGGATCAGCCCCAGCATTTT.

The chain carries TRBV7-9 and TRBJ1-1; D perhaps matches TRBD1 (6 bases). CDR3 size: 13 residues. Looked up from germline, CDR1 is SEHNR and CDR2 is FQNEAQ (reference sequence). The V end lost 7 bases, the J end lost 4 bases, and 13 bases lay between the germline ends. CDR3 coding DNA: TGTGCCAGCATGAGGGGGTCCGGCACTGAAGCTTTCTTT. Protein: CASMRGSGTEAFF.

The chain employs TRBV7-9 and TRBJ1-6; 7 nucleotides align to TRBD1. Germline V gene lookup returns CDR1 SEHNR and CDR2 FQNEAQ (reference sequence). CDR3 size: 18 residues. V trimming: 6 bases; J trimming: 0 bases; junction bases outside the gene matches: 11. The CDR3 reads CASSFPTGSSSYNSPLHF. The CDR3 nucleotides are TGTGCCAGCAGTTTTCCGACAGGGTCAAGCTCCTATAATTCACCCCTCCACTTT.

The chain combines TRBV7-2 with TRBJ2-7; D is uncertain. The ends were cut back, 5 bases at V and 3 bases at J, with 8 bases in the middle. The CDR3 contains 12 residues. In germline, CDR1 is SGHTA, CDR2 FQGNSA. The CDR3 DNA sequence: TGTGCCAGCAGCCCCATTTTCTACGAGCAGTACTTC. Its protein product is CASSPIFYEQYF. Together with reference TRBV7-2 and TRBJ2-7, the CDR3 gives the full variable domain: GAGVSQSPSNKVTEKGKDVELRCDPISGHTALYWYRQSLGQGLEFLIYFQGNSAPDKSGLPSDRFSAERTGGSVSTLTIQRTQQEDSAVYLCASSPIFYEQYFGPGTRLTVT.

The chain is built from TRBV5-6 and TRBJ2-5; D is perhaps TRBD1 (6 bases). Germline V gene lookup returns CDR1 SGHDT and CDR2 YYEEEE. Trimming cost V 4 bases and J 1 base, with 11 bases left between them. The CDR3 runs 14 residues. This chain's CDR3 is CASSEQGLQETQYF. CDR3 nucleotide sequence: TGTGCCAGCAGCGAGCAGGGGCTCCAAGAGACCCAGTACTTC.

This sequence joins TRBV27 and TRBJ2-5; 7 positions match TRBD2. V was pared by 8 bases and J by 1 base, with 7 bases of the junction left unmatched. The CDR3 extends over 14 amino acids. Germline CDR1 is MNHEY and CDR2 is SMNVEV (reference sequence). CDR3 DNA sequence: TGTGCCAGCGGAAGGACTAGTATCCAAGAGACCCAGTACTTC. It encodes CASGRTSIQETQYF.

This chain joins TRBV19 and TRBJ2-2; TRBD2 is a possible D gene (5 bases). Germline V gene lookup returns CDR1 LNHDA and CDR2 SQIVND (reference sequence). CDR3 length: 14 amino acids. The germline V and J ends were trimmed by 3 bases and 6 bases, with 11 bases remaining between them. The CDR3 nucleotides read TGTGCCAGTAGTATGGCCCCTAGCCCCGGGGAGCTGTTTTTT. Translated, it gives CASSMAPSPGELFF.

The CDR3 loop is CASSSFLTGENEKLFF. The DNA for the CDR3 is TGTGCCAGCTCATCGTTCCTGACAGGGGAAAATGAAAAACTGTTTTTT. The rearrangement joins TRBV18 to TRBJ1-4, with TRBD1 identical over 8 bases. CDR3 length: 16 residues. CDR1 is KGHSH and CDR2 is LQKENI in the germline V gene. V was pared by 5 bases and J by 5 bases, with 10 bases of the junction left unmatched.

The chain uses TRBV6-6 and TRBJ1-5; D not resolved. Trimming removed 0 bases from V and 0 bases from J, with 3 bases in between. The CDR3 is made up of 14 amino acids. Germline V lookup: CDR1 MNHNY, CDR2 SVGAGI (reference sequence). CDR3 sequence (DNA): TGTGCCAGCAGTTACTCTAATAGCAATCAGCCCCAGCATTTT. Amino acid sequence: CASSYSNSNQPQHF.

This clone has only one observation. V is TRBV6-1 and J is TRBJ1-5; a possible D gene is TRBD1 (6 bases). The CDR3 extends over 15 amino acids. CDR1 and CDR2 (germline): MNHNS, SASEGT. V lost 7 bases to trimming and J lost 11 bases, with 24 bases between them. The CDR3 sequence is CASTLATGTKVAQHF. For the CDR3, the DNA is TGTGCCAGCACCCTGGCGACCGGGACAAAAGTGGCCCAGCATTTT.